This T cell receptor (beta chain) was found in a study of cytomegalovirus exposure and HLA in healthy donors. Study-level results: Listed as cytomegalovirus-associated were 150 to 200 TCR beta chains.

Primers: 60 Vbeta forward and 13 Jbeta reverse. Assay used: immunoSEQ multiplex PCR; TCRdb lists only in-frame clones, some missing. The data contain roughly 72,000 clones, around three quarters of them seen just once; the ten biggest clones take up roughly 22%. In germline, CDR1 is WNHNN, CDR2 SYGVQD (reference sequence). This CDR3 is built from 13 residues. To note about this clone: Its antigen is currently unknown.

The receptor's source is a woman between 35 and 50 years old in good health and CMV-seropositive. V usage is TRBV10-1 and J usage is TRBJ1-5; D gene unclear. The specimen was PBMCs. The CDR3 region has the DNA TGCGCTGAGGCAGTTAATAGCAATCAGCCCCAGCATTTT. Its translation: CAEAVNSNQPQHF.